This TCR beta chain derives from a study of T cells in narcolepsy. General study results and limits: Comparing one patient's CSF and blood CD4+ clonotypes highlighted HCRT- and TRIB2-specific autoreactive clonotypes. Healthy controls reportedly lacked the autoreactive clonotypes serially found in patients' blood. In some patient and control memory CD4+ samples, autoreactive clones were absent.

This CDR3 comprises 18 residues. With V trimmed by 1 base and J by 4 bases, 7 bases remained unmatched. Germline V CDR1 and CDR2: MGHRA, YSYEKL. Generated by immunoSEQ multiplex PCR, the TCRdb table keeps only in-frame clones and is missing some. The sample has roughly 25,000 clones, around 85% seen once. A remark on this clone: The antigen is undetermined.

The chain uses TRBV4-1 and TRBJ2-3, with 14 bases that match TRBD2. Sequencing input: CD45RA- memory CD4+ T cells from PBMCs. The source is a human donor with narcolepsy. CDR3 coding DNA: TGCGCCAGCAGCCAAGTAGAGGGACTAGCGGGAGCAGCAGATACGCAGTATTTT. This sequence encodes CASSQVEGLAGAADTQYF.